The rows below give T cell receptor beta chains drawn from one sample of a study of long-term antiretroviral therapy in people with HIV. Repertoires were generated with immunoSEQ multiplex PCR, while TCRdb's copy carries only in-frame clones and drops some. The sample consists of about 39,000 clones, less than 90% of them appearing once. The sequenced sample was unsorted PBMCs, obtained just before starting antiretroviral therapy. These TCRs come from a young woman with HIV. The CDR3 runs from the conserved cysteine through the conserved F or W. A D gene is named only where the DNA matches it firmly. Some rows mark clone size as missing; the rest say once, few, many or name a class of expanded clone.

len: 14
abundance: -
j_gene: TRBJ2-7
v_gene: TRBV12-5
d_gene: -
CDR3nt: TGTGCTAGTGGTTATCCAACCCCAGGCTACGAGCAGTACTTC
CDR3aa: CASGYPTPGYEQYF

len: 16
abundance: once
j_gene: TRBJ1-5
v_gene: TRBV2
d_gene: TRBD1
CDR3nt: TGTGCCAGCACCGTCAGGGGGAGAGCGAGCAATCAGCCCCAGCATTTT
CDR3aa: CASTVRGRASNQPQHF

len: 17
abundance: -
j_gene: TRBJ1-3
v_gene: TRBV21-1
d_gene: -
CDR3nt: TGTGCCAGCAGCGCCTACAGGGGGACCTTCTCTGGAAACACCATATATTTT
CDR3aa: CASSAYRGTFSGNTIYF

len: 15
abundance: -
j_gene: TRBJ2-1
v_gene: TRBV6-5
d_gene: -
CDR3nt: TGTGCCAGCACCCAGCCTGGACCGCCGTACAATGAGCAGTTCTTC
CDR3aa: CASTQPGPPYNEQFF

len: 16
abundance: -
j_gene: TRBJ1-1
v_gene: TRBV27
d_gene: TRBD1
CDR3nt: TGTGCCAGCAGTTTGGGACAGGGGGCGGGAATCACTGAAGCTTTCTTT
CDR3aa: CASSLGQGAGITEAFF

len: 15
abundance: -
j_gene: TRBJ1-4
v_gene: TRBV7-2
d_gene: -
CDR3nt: TGTGCCAGCAGCATCCACAGGGCCACTAATGAAAAACTGTTTTTT
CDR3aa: CASSIHRATNEKLFF

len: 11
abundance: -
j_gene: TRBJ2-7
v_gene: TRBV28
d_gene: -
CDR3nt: TGTGCCACCCTCCGGGGAGTCGAGCAGTACTTC
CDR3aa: CATLRGVEQYF

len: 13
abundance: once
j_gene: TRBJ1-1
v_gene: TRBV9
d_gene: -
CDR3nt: TGTGCCAGCAGCGTAGGGTTTTACACTGAAGCTTTCTTT
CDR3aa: CASSVGFYTEAFF

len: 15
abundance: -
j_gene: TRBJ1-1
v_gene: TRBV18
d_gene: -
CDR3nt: TGTGCCAGCTCACCTCCCCCCCAGCGGAACACTGAAGCTTTCTTT
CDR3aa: CASSPPPQRNTEAFF

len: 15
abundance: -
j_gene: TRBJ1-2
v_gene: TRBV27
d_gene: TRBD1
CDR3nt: TGTGCCAGCAGTTTTATTACAGGGGGTAACTATGGCTACACCTTC
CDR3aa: CASSFITGGNYGYTF

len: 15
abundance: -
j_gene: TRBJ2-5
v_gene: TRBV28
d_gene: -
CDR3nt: TGTGCCAGCAGTTTTGCGACAATGTACCAAGAGACCCAGTACTTC
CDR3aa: CASSFATMYQETQYF

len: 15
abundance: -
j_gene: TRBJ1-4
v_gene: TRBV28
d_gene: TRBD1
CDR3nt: TGTGCCAGCAGTCAAACAGGGGCAACTAATGAAAAACTGTTTTTT
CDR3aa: CASSQTGATNEKLFF

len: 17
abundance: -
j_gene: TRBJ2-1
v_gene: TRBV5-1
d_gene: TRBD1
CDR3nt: TGCGCCAGCAGCTTGGTGGGACAGGGTCCCAAGGACAATGAGCAGTTCTTC
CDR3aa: CASSLVGQGPKDNEQFF

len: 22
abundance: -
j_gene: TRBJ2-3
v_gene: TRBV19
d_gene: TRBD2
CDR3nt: TGTGCCAGTAGTATAGACAGCAGCTCAGGACTAGCGCGATCCTATAGCACAGATACGCAGTATTTT
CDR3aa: CASSIDSSSGLARSYSTDTQYF

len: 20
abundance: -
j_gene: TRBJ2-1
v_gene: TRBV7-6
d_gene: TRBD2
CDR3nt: TGTGCCAGCAGCTTATGGCACCCAGCGGGAGTGGATCAAAACTACAATGAGCAGTTCTTC
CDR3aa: CASSLWHPAGVDQNYNEQFF

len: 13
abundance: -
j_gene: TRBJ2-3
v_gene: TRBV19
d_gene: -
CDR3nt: TGTGCCAGTACAATCGGACGTACAGATACGCAGTATTTT
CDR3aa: CASTIGRTDTQYF

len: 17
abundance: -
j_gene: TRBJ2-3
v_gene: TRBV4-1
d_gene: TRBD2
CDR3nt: TGCGCCAGCAGCCCAACCGGACTAGCGATTAGCACAGATACGCAGTATTTT
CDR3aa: CASSPTGLAISTDTQYF

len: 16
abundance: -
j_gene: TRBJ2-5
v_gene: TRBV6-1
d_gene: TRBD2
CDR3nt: TGTGCCAGCAGTGCCCCGACTAGCGGGAGGGCCAAGACCCAGTACTTC
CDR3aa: CASSAPTSGRAKTQYF

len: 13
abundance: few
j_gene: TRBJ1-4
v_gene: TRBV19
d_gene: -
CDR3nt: TGTGCCAGTACTGGCATCATTAATGAAAAACTGTTTTTT
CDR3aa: CASTGIINEKLFF

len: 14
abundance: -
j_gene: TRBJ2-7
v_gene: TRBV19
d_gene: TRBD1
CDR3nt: TGTGCCAGCTCCCTGGGGACAGGGCCCGACGAGCAGTACTTC
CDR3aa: CASSLGTGPDEQYF

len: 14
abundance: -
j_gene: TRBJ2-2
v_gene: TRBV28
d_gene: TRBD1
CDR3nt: TGTGCCAGCCACCGGACAGGGGAAACCGGGGAGCTGTTTTTT
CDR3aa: CASHRTGETGELFF

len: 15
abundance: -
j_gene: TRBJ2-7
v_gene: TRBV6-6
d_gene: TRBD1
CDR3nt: TGTGCCAGCAGTTCACCGGGACAGGGGGCCTACGAGCAGTACTTC
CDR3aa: CASSSPGQGAYEQYF

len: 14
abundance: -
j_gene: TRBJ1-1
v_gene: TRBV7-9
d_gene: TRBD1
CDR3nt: TGTGCCAGCAGCTACCGGGACAGGGATCCTGAAGCTTTCTTT
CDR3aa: CASSYRDRDPEAFF

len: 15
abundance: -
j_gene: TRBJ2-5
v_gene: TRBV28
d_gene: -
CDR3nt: TGTGCCAGCTCTTTTGGAGGGGGATTCCAAGAGACCCAGTACTTC
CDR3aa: CASSFGGGFQETQYF

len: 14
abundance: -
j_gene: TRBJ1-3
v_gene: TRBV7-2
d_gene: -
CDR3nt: TGTGCCAGCAGCTTAGGGAGACCGGCGAAATCCATATATTTT
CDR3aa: CASSLGRPAKSIYF

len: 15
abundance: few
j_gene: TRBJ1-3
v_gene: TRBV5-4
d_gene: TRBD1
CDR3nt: TGTGCCAGCAGCTGGGAGACAGGGGGTCCGAACACCATATATTTT
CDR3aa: CASSWETGGPNTIYF

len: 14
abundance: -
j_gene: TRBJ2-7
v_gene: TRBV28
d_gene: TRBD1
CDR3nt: TGTGCCAGCATCAAGGACAGGCTGTTCTACGAGCAGTACTTC
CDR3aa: CASIKDRLFYEQYF

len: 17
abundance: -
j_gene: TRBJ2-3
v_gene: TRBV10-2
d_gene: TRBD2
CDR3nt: TGCGCCAGCAGTGAGTCAAGACTAGCGGGAGTGGGCGGTACGCAGTATTTT
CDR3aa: CASSESRLAGVGGTQYF